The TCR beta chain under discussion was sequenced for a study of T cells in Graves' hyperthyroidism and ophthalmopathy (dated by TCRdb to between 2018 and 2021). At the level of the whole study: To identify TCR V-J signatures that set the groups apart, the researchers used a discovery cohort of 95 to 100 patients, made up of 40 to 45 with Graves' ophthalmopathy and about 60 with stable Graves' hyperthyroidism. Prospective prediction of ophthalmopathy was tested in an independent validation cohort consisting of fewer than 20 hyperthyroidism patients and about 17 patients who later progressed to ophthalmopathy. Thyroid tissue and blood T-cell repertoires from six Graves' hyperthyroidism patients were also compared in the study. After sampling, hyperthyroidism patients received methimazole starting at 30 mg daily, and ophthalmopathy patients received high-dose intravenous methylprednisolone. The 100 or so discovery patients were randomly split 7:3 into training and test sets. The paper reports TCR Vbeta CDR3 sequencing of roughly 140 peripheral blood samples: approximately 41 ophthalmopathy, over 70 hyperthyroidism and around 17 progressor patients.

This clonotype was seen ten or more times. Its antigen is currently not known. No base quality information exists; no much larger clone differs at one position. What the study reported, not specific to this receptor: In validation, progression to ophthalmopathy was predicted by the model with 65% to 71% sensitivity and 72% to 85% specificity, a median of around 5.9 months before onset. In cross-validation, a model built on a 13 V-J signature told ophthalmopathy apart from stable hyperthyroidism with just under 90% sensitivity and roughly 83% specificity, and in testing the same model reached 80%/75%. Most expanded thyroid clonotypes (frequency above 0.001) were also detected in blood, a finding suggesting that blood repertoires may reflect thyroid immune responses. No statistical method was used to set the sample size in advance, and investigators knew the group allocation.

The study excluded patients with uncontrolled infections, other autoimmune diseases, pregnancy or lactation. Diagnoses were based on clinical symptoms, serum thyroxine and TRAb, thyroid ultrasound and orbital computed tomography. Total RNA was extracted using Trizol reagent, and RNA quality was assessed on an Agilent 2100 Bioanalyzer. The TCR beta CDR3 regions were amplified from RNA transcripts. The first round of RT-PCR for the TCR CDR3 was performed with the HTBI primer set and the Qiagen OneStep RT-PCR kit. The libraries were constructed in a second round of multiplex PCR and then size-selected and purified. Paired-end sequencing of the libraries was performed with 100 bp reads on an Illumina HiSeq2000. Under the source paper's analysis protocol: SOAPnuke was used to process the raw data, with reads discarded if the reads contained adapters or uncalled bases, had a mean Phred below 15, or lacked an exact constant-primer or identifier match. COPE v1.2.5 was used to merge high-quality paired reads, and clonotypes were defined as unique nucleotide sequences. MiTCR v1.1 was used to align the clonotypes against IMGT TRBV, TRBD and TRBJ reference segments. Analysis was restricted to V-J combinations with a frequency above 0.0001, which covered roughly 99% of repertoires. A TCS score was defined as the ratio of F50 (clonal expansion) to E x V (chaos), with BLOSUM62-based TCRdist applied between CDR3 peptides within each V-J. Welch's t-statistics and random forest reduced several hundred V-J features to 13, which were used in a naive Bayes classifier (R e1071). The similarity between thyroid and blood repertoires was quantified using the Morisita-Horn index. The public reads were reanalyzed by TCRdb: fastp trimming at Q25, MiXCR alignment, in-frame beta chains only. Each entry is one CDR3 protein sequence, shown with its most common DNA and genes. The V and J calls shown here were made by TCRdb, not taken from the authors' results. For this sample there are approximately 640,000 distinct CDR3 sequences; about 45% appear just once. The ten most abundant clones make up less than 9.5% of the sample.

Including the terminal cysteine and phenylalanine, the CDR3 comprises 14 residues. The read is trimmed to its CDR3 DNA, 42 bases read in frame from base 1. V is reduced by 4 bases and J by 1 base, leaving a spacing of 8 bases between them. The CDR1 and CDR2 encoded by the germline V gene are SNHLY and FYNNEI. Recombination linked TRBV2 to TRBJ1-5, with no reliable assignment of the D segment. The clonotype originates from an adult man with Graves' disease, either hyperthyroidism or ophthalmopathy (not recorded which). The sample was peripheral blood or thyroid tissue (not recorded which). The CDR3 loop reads CASSAGRSNQPQHF. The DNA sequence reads TGTGCCAGCAGTGCTGGACGGAGCAATCAGCCCCAGCATTTT.